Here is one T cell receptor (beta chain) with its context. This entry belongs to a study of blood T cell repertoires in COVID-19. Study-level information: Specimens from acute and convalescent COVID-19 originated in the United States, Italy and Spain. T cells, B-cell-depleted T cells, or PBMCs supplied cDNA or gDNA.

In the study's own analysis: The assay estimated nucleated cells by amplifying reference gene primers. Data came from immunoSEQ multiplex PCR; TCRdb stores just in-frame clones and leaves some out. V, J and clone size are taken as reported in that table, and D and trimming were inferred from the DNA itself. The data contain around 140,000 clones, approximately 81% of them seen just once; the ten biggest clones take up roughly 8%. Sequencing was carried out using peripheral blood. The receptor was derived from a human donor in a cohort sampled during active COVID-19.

The CDR3 region is CASSGPGVGGLQETQYF. The CDR3 bases are TGTGCCAGCAGCGGACCCGGCGTGGGGGGGTTACAAGAGACCCAGTACTTC. The V gene is TRBV21-1, the J gene TRBJ2-5; the table gives TRBD2 as D, unverified against the DNA. TRBV21-1 is labeled a pseudogene. The CDR3 contains 17 residues.